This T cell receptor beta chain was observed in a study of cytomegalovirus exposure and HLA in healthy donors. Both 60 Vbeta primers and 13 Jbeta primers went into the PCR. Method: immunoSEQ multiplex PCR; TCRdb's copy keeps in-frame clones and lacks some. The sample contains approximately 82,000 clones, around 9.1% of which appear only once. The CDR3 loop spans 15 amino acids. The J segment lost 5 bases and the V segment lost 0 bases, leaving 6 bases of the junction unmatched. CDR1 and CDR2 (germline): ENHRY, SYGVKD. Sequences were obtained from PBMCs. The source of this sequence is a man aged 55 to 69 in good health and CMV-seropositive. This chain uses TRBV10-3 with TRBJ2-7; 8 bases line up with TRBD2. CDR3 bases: TGTGCCATCAGTGAGTCGACCGGGGGGGGGCACGAGCAGTACTTC. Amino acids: CAISESTGGGHEQYF.